A selection of T cell receptor beta chains follows, all from one sample in a study of vaccination effects on CD4 cells after COVID-19. Their recognized antigens are unknown. Here immunoSEQ multiplex PCR was the method, and the copy in TCRdb shows in-frame clones only, minus some. The profile shows tens of thousands of clones, 74% of them singletons. Sequenced material: CD4+ T cells from PBMCs cultured without peptide, taken after COVID-19 vaccination. Receptor source: a human donor who received a COVID-19 vaccine. Both conserved end residues are part of each CDR3. Fields, in order: clone size, J gene, V gene, D gene, CDR3 protein, CDR3 DNA. D genes are given only for firm matches. Not every row has a clone size; where given, it reads once, few, many or a size class.

.	TRBJ2-1	TRBV19	.	CASSVPSSYNEQFF	TGTGCCAGTAGTGTCCCTAGCTCCTACAATGAGCAGTTCTTC
.	TRBJ2-1	TRBV25-1	.	CASSETGGSYNEQFF	TGTGCCAGCAGTGAAACCGGGGGCTCCTACAATGAGCAGTTCTTC
once	TRBJ1-5	TRBV19	.	CASSSDKGVGSNQPQHF	TGTGCCAGTAGTTCGGACAAGGGGGTAGGAAGCAATCAGCCCCAGCATTTT
.	TRBJ1-1	TRBV30	.	CAWMYQVNTEAFF	TGTGCCTGGATGTATCAGGTAAACACTGAAGCTTTCTTT
.	TRBJ1-2	TRBV4-3	.	CASSQGGPYGYTF	TGCGCCAGCAGCCAAGGGGGCCCCTATGGCTACACCTTC
.	TRBJ2-3	TRBV7-9	.	CASSPGGGYTDTQYF	TGTGCCAGCAGCCCAGGCGGCGGGTACACAGATACGCAGTATTTT
.	TRBJ2-3	TRBV30	TRBD2	CAWSVTSGTDTQYF	TGTGCCTGGAGTGTAACTAGCGGAACAGATACGCAGTATTTT
.	TRBJ2-5	TRBV19	.	CASSTGKGETQYF	TGTGCCAGTAGCACAGGGAAGGGGGAGACCCAGTACTTC
few	TRBJ2-7	TRBV10-3	.	CAISDGGKGYEQYF	TGTGCCATCAGTGATGGGGGTAAGGGCTACGAGCAGTACTTC
.	TRBJ2-5	TRBV20-1	.	CSASVTAPQETQYF	TGCAGTGCTAGTGTGACAGCACCCCAAGAGACCCAGTACTTC
few	TRBJ2-2	TRBV5-1	TRBD2	CASSPALGGGNTGELFF	TGCGCCAGCAGCCCAGCCCTGGGCGGGGGGAACACCGGGGAGCTGTTTTTT
.	TRBJ2-5	TRBV2	TRBD1	CASGRDRSQETQYF	TGTGCCAGCGGCCGGGACAGGAGTCAAGAGACCCAGTACTTC
.	TRBJ1-3	TRBV5-4	.	CASSLYSGTLSGNTIYF	TGTGCCAGCAGCTTGTATTCGGGTACGCTCTCTGGAAACACCATATATTTT
once	TRBJ1-1	TRBV10-3	.	CAIKEAGLMNTEAFF	TGTGCCATCAAGGAAGCTGGACTTATGAACACTGAAGCTTTCTTT
.	TRBJ1-1	TRBV12-3/TRBV12-4	.	CASTPGGYTEAFF	TGTGCCAGCACCCCCGGGGGTTACACTGAAGCTTTCTTT